These 29 T cell receptor beta chains share one sample of origin, sequenced in a study of PD-L1 blockade in urothelial cancer. Sequenced by immunoSEQ multiplex PCR; TCRdb stores in-frame clones only, minus some. Among 38,000 or so clones, about 83% were seen once, and the ten largest hold approximately 16%. The sample consisted of PBMCs, taken around atezolizumab (anti-PD-L1) treatment. Receptor source: a man in his 60s with urothelial cancer.

In DNA, the CDR3 is TGTGCCAGCAGTTTCATGAACACTGAAGCTTTCTTT. The encoded protein is CASSFMNTEAFF. The rearrangement links TRBV28 to TRBJ1-1; D call uncertain. Germline lookup yields CDR1 MDHEN and CDR2 SYDVKM. V lost 3 bases and J lost 0, with 2 bases in between. CDR3 length equals 12 residues. Full variable domain (missing parts from reference TRBV28 and TRBJ1-1): DVKVTQSSRYLVKRTGEKVFLECVQDMDHENMFWYRQDPGLGLRLIYFSYDVKMKEKGDIPEGYSVSREKKERFSLILESASTNQTSMYLCASSFMNTEAFFGQGTRLTVV.

Written as DNA, the CDR3 is TGTGCCAGCAGTCCCGGTGGAGATACGCAGTATTTT. It is translated as CASSPGGDTQYF. The chain combines TRBV28 with TRBJ2-3; no definite D call. The CDR3 covers 12 residues. Trimming cost V 5 bases and J 5 bases, with 8 bases left between them. Per germline, CDR1 MDHEN and CDR2 SYDVKM.

The chain recombines TRBV7-2 with TRBJ2-7, with 9 nucleotides matching TRBD2. Germline V lookup: CDR1 SGHTA, CDR2 FQGNSA. This CDR3 comprises 15 residues. V lost 5 bases and J lost 4; bases outside the gene matches: 9. In DNA, the CDR3 is TGTGCCAGCAGCACCCGACTAGCGGCGGAGTACGAGCAGTACTTC. Amino acids: CASSTRLAAEYEQYF.

This chain joins TRBV28 and TRBJ2-7, with D perhaps matching TRBD1 (5 bases). V was pared by 6 bases and J by 4 bases, with 13 bases between. CDR1 MDHEN and CDR2 SYDVKM come from the germline V gene. The CDR3 runs to 13 residues. In DNA, the CDR3 is TGTGCCAGCAGCCCTACTCCAGGGTACGAGCAGTACTTC. It specifies CASSPTPGYEQYF.

V usage is TRBV7-2 and J usage is TRBJ1-6; 7 bases match TRBD1. V shed 1 base and J 4 bases; nucleotides not matched to a gene: 4. This CDR3 has 16 residues. CDR1 SGHTA and CDR2 FQGNSA come from the germline V gene. The CDR3 protein is CASSLGQGGYNSPLHF. For the CDR3, the DNA is TGTGCCAGCAGCTTAGGACAGGGAGGTTATAATTCACCCCTCCACTTT.

The rearrangement joins TRBV6-6 to TRBJ1-2; 8 bases agree with TRBD1. From germline, CDR1 is MNHNY and CDR2 SVGAGI (reference sequence). With V trimmed by 8 bases and J by 4 bases, 12 bases remained unmatched. This CDR3 contains 15 residues. The CDR3 loop reads CASSPSGGTGYGYTF. CDR3 in DNA: TGTGCCAGCTCCCCCTCAGGGGGCACGGGCTATGGCTACACCTTC.

V usage is TRBV9 and J usage is TRBJ2-4; D is possibly TRBD1 (5 bases). The CDR3 spans 17 residues. CDR1 is SGDLS, CDR2 YYNGEE, per germline. The V end lost 2 bases, the J end lost 0 bases, and 15 bases lay between the germline ends. The CDR3 region has the DNA TGTGCCAGCAGCGTCGAGACAGCTATTCTAGCCAAAAACATTCAGTACTTC. It translates to CASSVETAILAKNIQYF.

V gene TRBV10-3 combines with J gene TRBJ2-5, with 7 bases matching TRBD1. V lost 4 bases and J lost 1; bases outside the gene matches: 6. The CDR3 is 15 residues long. Germline V gene data show CDR1 as ENHRY and CDR2 as SYGVKD. The CDR3 loop reads CAISANRDSQETQYF. CDR3 nucleotides: TGTGCCATCAGTGCTAACCGGGACAGCCAAGAGACCCAGTACTTC.

V is TRBV9 and J is TRBJ1-1, with D possibly TRBD1 on 6 matching bases. V shed 4 bases and J shed 5 bases, with 15 bases lying between them. Germline-derived CDR1 and CDR2 are SGDLS and YYNGEE. This CDR3 spans 14 amino acids. The CDR3 is CASSRPGVETEAFF. DNA of the CDR3: TGTGCCAGCAGCCGGCCAGGGGTAGAAACTGAAGCTTTCTTT.

The chain recombines TRBV27 with TRBJ2-1, with D possibly being TRBD1 (5 bases). V was cut by 6 bases and J by 1 base, with 7 bases left in between. The CDR3 loop spans 13 amino acids. The germline V gene encodes CDR1 MNHEY and CDR2 SMNVEV (reference sequence). CDR3 sequence: CASRQGSYNEQFF. The CDR3 bases are TGTGCCAGCAGGCAGGGATCCTACAATGAGCAGTTCTTC.

The chain has TRBV6-6 and TRBJ1-1; 11 bases align to TRBD1. The CDR3 covers 14 residues. Germline trimming cut 5 bases from V and 4 bases from J; bases unmatched to any gene: 3. Looked up from germline, CDR1 is MNHNY and CDR2 is SVGAGI (reference sequence). This CDR3 is CASSTGTGGTEAFF. In nucleotides, the CDR3 is TGTGCCAGCAGTACCGGGACAGGGGGCACTGAAGCTTTCTTT.

The CDR3 coding sequence is TGTGCCATCAGTGGGGGGACTAGCGGGGTCGGACTGTACTTC. Amino acids: CAISGGTSGVGLYF. This sequence joins TRBV10-3 and TRBJ2-7; 13 bases align to TRBD2. With V trimmed by 4 bases and J by 12 bases, 9 bases remained unmatched. CDR3 size: 14 residues. Germline V gene sequence: CDR1 ENHRY, CDR2 SYGVKD.

This clone was picked up a small number of times. The chain couples TRBV29-1 to TRBJ2-1, with D possibly TRBD1 on 6 matching bases. V was trimmed by 3 bases and J by 9 bases, leaving 18 bases between them. The CDR3 has 14 amino acids. Per the germline V gene, CDR1 is SQVTM and CDR2 is ANQGSEA. The CDR3 DNA sequence: TGCAGCGTTGAGGAAGGGGGTTATTTCGGTGAGCAGTTCTTC. Translation: CSVEEGGYFGEQFF.

The chain combines TRBV27 with TRBJ2-7; tentatively, D is TRBD1 (6 bases). This CDR3 has 15 amino acids. Germline V lookup: CDR1 MNHEY, CDR2 SMNVEV (reference sequence). The V end was cut by 3 bases, the J end by 3 bases, with 15 bases between. The CDR3 reads CASSFQGQGFYEQYF. The CDR3 DNA reads TGTGCCAGCAGTTTCCAGGGGCAAGGGTTCTACGAGCAGTACTTC.

The chain is built from TRBV13 and TRBJ2-1, with unresolved D. Per the germline V gene, CDR1 is PRHDT and CDR2 is FYEKMQ (reference sequence). The V gene lost 2 bases and the J gene lost 4 bases, with 6 bases spanning the gap. This CDR3 is 13 amino acids long. The CDR3 reads CASSLTHYNEQFF. The CDR3 DNA is TGTGCCAGCAGCTTAACTCATTACAATGAGCAGTTCTTC.

This clone has only one observation. V and J are TRBV28 and TRBJ2-5; TRBD1 aligns across 7 bases. V dropped 6 bases and J dropped 1; count of bases not matched to a gene: 8. CDR3 length equals 15 residues. The germline V gene encodes CDR1 MDHEN and CDR2 SYDVKM. CDR3 sequence reads: CASSSRQGRQETQYF. The CDR3 DNA follows: TGTGCCAGCAGCAGTCGACAGGGCCGCCAAGAGACCCAGTACTTC.

The chain links TRBV28 to TRBJ2-6; D not certain. Between the trimmed V and J ends, which lost 5 bases and 8 bases, there was a span of 10 bases. The CDR3 is 13 residues long. CDR1 and CDR2 from the germline V gene are MDHEN and SYDVKM. The DNA for the CDR3 is TGTGCCAGCAGTGGCCCTAGGTCCAACGTCCTGACTTTC. Protein: CASSGPRSNVLTF.

CDR3 sequence (DNA): TGTGCCAGCACTATTGGGACAGACCATGGCTACACCTTC. Protein: CASTIGTDHGYTF. The chain is built from TRBV27 and TRBJ1-2; 7 bases align to TRBD1. This CDR3 spans 13 amino acids. The germline CDR1 and CDR2 sequences are MNHEY and SMNVEV (reference sequence). J was trimmed by 6 bases and V by 7 bases; bases with no gene match: 8.

The chain links TRBV15 to TRBJ1-2; TRBD1 matches 8 bases. CDR1 LNHNV and CDR2 YYDKDF come from the germline V gene (reference sequence). The CDR3 covers 17 residues. The V and J ends lost 4 bases and 3 bases, in that order; junction bases with no gene match: 13. The DNA for the CDR3 is TGTGCCACCAGCATCAGACAGGGGATCCCTGCGGACTATGGCTACACCTTC. Translation: CATSIRQGIPADYGYTF.

The chain is built from TRBV7-2 and TRBJ2-7, with TRBD2 matching over 10 bases. V gave up 6 bases and J gave up 0 bases; unmatched junction bases: 5. Germline V gene data show CDR1 as SGHTA and CDR2 as FQGNSA. The length of the CDR3 is 15 residues. The CDR3 coding sequence is TGTGCCAGCAGTTCCCCTAGCGGGAGCTCCTACGAGCAGTACTTC. It yields the protein CASSSPSGSSYEQYF.

The chain recombines TRBV27 with TRBJ1-1, with 7 bases that match TRBD1. Looked up from germline, CDR1 is MNHEY and CDR2 is SMNVEV (reference sequence). Trimming took 5 bases from V and 12 from J; bases not matched to a gene: 15. The CDR3 totals 14 residues. CDR3 sequence reads: CASSPISDRVLPFF. CDR3 nucleotides: TGTGCCAGCAGTCCAATATCCGACAGGGTACTTCCTTTCTTT.

The chain recombines TRBV7-9 with TRBJ2-7, with 11 bases lining up with TRBD2. The V gene end was trimmed by 2 bases and the J gene end by 6 bases; junction bases not matched to a gene: 3. The CDR3 sequence is 14 residues long. Germline-derived CDR1 and CDR2 are SEHNR and FQNEAQ (reference sequence). CDR3 loop: CASSLSSGGGEQYF. The CDR3, as DNA: TGTGCCAGCAGCTTAAGTAGCGGGGGGGGCGAGCAGTACTTC.

The chain is built from TRBV5-6 and TRBJ1-1; 9 nucleotides agree with TRBD1. The germline V gene has CDR1 SGHDT and CDR2 YYEEEE. J gave up 5 bases and V 3 bases, and 11 bases lay outside the gene matches. The CDR3 is 16 amino acids. The CDR3 region is CASSSLRDREDTEAFF. In nucleotides, the CDR3 is TGTGCCAGCAGCTCGTTAAGGGACAGGGAAGATACTGAAGCTTTCTTT. The variable domain in full, completed from reference TRBV5-6 and TRBJ1-1, reads DAGVTQSPTHLIKTRGQQVTLRCSPKSGHDTVSWYQQALGQGPQFIFQYYEEEERQRGNFPDRFSGHQFPNYSSELNVNALLLGDSALYLCASSSLRDREDTEAFFGQGTRLTVV.

This clone was seen once. The rearrangement links TRBV28 to TRBJ2-7, with a possible D match to TRBD2 (7 bases). In germline, CDR1 is MDHEN, CDR2 SYDVKM. This CDR3 has 15 amino acids. V was pared by 7 bases and J by 4 bases, with 20 bases between. The CDR3 spells CASTEGGTGGYEQYF. The DNA for the CDR3 is TGTGCCAGCACCGAGGGGGGGACGGGTGGGTACGAGCAGTACTTC.

The genes are TRBV5-1 and TRBJ1-1; the match to TRBD1 covers 10 bases. The length of the CDR3 is 14 residues. The germline V gene has CDR1 SGHRS and CDR2 YFSETQ. J gave up 4 bases and V 3 bases, and 3 bases lay outside the gene matches. CDR3 protein: CASSSDRGGTEAFF. In nucleotides, the CDR3 is TGCGCCAGCAGCTCGGACAGGGGGGGCACTGAAGCTTTCTTT.

This rearrangement joins TRBV5-6 to TRBJ1-2; D perhaps matches TRBD1 (5 bases). This CDR3 is 12 amino acids long. Trimming shortened V by 1 base and J by 8 bases, and 9 bases separated the two germline ends. The germline gives CDR1 SGHDT, CDR2 YYEEEE. CDR3: CASSLTGRGYTF. The CDR3 DNA follows: TGTGCCAGCAGCTTGACAGGTCGCGGCTACACCTTC.

Regarding this clone: A read error may account for a junction end that differs from germline. The V call is TRBV7-7, the J call TRBJ2-5, with TRBD2 matching 15 bases. Germline loops: CDR1 SSHAT, CDR2 FNYEAQ (reference sequence). The length of the CDR3 is 15 residues. CDR3 residues: CASSRGTSGGETQYF. Here the CDR3 DNA reads TGTGCTAGCAGCCGCGGGACTAGCGGGGGGGAGACCCAGTACTTC.

This clone was recorded only once. The chain is built from TRBV14 and TRBJ1-1; 8 bases fit TRBD1. The CDR3 has 14 amino acids. Losses at the gene ends were 4 bases for V and 5 bases for J; bases not matched to a gene: 6. CDR1 SGHDN and CDR2 FVKESK come from the germline V gene. CDR3 residues: CASSPRTGWTEAFF. In DNA form, the CDR3 reads TGTGCCAGCAGCCCCCGGACAGGGTGGACTGAAGCTTTCTTT.

This clone was picked up one time. The V call is TRBV9, the J call TRBJ2-5; D not resolved. The CDR3 totals 14 residues. With 0 bases removed from V and 9 bases from J, the gap between germline ends came to 15 bases. Germline V gives CDR1 SGDLS, CDR2 YYNGEE. The CDR3 DNA follows: TGTGCCAGCAGCGTAGGAAACTCACGTGAGGCCCAGTACTTC. Protein product: CASSVGNSREAQYF.